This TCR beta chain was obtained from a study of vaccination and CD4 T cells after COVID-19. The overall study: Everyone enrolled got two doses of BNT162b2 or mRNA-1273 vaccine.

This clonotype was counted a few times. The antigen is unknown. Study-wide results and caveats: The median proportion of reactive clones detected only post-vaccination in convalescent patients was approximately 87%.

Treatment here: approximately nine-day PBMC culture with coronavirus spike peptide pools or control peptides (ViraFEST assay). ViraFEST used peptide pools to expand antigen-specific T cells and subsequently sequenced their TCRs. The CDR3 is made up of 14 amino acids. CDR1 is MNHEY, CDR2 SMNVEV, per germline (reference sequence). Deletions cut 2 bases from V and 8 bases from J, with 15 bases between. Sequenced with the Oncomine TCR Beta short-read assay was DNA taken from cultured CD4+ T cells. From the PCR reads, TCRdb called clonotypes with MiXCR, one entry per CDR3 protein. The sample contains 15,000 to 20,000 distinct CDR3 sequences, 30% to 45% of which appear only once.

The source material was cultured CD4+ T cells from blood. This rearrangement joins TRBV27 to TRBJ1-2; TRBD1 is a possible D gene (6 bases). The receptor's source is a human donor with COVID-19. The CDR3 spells CASSLSGTLGGYTF. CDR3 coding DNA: TGTGCCAGCAGTTTAAGCGGGACACTCGGGGGCTACACCTTC.